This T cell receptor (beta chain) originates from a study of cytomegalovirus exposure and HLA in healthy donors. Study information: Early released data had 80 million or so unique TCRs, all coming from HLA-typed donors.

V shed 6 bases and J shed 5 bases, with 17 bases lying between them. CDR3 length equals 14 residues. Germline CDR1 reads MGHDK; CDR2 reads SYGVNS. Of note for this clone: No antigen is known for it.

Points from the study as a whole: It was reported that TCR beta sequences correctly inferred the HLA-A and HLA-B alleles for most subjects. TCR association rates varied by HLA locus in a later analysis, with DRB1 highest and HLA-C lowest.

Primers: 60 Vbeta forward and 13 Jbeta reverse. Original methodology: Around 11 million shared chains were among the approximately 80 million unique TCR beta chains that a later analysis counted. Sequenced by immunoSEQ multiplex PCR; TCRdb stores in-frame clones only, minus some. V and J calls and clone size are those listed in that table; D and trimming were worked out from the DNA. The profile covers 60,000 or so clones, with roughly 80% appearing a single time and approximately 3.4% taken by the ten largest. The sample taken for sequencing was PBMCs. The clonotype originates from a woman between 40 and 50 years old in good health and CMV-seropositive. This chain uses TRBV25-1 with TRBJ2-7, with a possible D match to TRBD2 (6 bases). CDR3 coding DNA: TGTGCCAGCAGCGGGGGAGGAGGGTTCGACGAGCAGTACTTC. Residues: CASSGGGGFDEQYF.